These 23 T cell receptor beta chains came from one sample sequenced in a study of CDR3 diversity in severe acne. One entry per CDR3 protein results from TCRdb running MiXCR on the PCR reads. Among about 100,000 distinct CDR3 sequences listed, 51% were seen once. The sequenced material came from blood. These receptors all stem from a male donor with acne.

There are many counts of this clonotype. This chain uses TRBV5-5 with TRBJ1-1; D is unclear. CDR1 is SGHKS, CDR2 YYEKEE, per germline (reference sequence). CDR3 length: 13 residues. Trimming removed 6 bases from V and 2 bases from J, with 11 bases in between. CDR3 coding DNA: TGTGCCAGCACCGCGAGGGAAAACACTGAAGCTTTCTTT. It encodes CASTARENTEAFF.

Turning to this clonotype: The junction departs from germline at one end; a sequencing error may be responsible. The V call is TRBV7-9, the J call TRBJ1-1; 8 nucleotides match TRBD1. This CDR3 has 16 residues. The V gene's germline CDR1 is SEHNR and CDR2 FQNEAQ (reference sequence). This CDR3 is CASSPAGGVMNTEASF. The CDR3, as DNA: TGCGCCAGCAGCCCTGCAGGGGGCGTTATGAACACTGAAGCTTCCTTT.

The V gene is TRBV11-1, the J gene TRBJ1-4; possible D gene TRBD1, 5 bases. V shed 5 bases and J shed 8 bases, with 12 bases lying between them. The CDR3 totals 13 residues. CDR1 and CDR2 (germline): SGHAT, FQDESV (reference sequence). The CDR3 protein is CASSKGRDEKLFF. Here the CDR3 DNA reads TGTGCCAGCAGCAAGGGACGTGACGAAAAACTGTTTTTT.

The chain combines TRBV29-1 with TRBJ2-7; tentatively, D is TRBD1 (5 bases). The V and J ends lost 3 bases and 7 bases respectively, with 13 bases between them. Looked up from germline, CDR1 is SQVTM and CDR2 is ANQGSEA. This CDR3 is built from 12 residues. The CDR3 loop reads CSVETIDREQYF. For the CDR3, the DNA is TGCAGCGTTGAGACGATAGACAGAGAGCAGTACTTC.

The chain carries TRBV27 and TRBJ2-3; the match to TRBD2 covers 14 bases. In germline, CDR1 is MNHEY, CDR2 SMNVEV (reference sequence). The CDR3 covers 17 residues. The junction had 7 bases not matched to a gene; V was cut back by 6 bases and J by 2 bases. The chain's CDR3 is CASSYQTSGRVTDTQYF. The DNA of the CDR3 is TGTGCCAGCAGCTACCAGACTAGCGGGAGGGTCACAGATACGCAGTATTTT.

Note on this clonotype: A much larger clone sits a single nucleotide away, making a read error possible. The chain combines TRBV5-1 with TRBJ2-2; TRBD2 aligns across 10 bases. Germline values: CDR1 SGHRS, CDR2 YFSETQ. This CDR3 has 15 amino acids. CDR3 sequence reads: CASRQAGGSTGALFF. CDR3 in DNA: TGCGCCAGCCGCCAAGCGGGAGGGTCCACCGGGGCGCTGTTTTTT.

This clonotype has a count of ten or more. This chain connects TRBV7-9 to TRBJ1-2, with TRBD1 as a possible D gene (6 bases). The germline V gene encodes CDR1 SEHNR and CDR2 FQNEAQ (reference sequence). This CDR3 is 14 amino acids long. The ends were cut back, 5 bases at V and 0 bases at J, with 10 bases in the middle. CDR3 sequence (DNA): TGTGCCAGCAGCCGGACAGCGTCTAACTATGGCTACACCTTC. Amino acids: CASSRTASNYGYTF.

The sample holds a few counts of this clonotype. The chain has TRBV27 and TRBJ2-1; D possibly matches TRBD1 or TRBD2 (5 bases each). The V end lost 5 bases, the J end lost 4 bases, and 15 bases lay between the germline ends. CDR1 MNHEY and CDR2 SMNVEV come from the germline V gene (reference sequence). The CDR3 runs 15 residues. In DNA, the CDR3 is TGTGCCAGCAGTCCCAGGGACCATCCTTACAATGAGCAGTTCTTC. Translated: CASSPRDHPYNEQFF.

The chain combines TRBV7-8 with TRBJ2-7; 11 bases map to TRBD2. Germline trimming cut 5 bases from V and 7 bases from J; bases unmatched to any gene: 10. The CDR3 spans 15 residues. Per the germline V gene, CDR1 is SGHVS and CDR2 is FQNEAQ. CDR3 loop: CASSKTSGSLEEQYF. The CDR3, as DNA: TGTGCCAGCAGCAAAACTAGCGGGAGTTTGGAAGAGCAGTACTTC. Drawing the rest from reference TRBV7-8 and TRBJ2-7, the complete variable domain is GAGVSQSPRYKVAKRGQDVALRCDPISGHVSLFWYQQALGQGPEFLTYFQNEAQLDKSGLPSDRFFAERPEGSVSTLKIQRTQQEDSAVYLCASSKTSGSLEEQYFGPGTRLTVT.

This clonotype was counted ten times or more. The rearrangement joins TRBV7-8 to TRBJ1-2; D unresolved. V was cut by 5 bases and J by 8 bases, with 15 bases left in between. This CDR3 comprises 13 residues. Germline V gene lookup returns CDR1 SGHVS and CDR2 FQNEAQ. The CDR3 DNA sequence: TGTGCCAGCAGCCTTAACCTCAAAGCGGGCTACACCTTC. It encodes CASSLNLKAGYTF.

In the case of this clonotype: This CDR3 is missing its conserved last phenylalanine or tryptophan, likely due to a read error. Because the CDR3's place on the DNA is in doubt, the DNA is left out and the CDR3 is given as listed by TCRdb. The CDR3 loop reads CSARTQGRGGYTFGS. The chain recombines TRBV20-1 with TRBJ2-5; the table's D call of TRBD1 was not tested on the DNA. The CDR3 contains 15 residues when both ends are counted. Germline V gene data show CDR1 as DFQATT and CDR2 as SNEGSKA (reference sequence).

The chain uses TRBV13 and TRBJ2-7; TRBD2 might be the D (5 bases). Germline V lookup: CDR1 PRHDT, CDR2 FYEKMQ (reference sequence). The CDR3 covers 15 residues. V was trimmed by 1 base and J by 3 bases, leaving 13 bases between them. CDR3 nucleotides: TGTGCCAGCAGCTTAGCCTTGGGTGGGAGCTACGAGCAGTACTTC. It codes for CASSLALGGSYEQYF.

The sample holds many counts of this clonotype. Here the CDR3 reads CASSEAPKGAGYTF. CDR3 DNA sequence: TGTGCCAGCAGTGAAGCGCCTAAGGGGGCTGGCTACACCTTC. The chain joins TRBV2 to TRBJ1-2, with 7 nucleotides matching TRBD1. This CDR3 has 14 residues. The germline V gene encodes CDR1 SNHLY and CDR2 FYNNEI. V dropped 0 bases and J dropped 7; count of bases not matched to a gene: 5.

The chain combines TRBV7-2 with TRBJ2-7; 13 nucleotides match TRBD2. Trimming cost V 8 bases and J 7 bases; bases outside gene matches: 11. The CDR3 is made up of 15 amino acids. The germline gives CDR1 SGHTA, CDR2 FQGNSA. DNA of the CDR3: TGTGCCAGCCAACTAGCGGGAGGGCGCCTTTTAGAGCAGTACTTC. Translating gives CASQLAGGRLLEQYF.

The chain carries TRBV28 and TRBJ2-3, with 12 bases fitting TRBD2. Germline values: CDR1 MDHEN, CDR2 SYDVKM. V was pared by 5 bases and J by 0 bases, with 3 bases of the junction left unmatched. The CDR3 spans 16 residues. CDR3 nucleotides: TGTGCCAGCAGTCTAGCGGGAGGGTCCAGCACAGATACGCAGTATTTT. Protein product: CASSLAGGSSTDTQYF.

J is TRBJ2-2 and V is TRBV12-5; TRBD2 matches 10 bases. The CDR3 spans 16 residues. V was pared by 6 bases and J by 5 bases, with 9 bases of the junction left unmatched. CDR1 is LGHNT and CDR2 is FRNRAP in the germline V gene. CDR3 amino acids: CASGYGTSVNTGELFF. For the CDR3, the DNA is TGTGCTAGTGGCTATGGGACTAGCGTTAATACCGGGGAGCTGTTTTTT.

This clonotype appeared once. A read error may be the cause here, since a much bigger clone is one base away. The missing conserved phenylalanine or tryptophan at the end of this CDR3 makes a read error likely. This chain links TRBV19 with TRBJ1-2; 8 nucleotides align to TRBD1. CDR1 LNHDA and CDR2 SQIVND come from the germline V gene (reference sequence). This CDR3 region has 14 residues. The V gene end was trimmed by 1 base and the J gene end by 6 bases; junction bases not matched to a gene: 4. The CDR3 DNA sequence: TGTGCCAGTAGTATAGGCGGACAGGGACATGGCTACACCTCC. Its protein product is CASSIGGQGHGYTS.

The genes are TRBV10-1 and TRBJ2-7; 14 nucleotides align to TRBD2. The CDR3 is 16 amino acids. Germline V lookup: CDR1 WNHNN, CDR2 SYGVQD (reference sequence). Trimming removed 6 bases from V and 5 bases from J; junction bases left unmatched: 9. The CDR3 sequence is CASSARLAGGPNEQYF. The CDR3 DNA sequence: TGCGCCAGCAGCGCTAGACTAGCGGGAGGGCCGAACGAGCAGTACTTC.

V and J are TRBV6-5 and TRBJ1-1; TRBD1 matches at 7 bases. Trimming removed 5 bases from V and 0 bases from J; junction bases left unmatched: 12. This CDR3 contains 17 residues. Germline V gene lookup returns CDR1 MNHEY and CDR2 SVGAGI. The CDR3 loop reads CASSPKWATGLNTEAFF. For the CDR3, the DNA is TGTGCCAGCAGTCCTAAGTGGGCGACAGGGCTGAACACTGAAGCTTTCTTT.

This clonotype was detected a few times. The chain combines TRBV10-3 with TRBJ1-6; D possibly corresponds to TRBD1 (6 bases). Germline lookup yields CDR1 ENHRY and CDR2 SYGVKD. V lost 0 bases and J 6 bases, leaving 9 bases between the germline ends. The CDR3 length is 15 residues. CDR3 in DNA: TGTGCCATCAGTGAGTCATCAGGGGTTAATTCACCCCTCCACTTT. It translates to CAISESSGVNSPLHF.

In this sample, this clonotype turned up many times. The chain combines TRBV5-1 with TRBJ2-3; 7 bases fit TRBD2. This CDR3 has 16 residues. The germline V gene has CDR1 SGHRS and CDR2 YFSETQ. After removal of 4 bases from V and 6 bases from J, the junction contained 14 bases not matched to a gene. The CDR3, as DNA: TGCGCCAGCAGCAACAACCCAGCGGGGCCCGCGGATACGCAGTATTTT. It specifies CASSNNPAGPADTQYF. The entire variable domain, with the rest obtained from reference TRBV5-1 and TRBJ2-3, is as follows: KAGVTQTPRYLIKTRGQQVTLSCSPISGHRSVSWYQQTPGQGLQFLFEYFSETQRNKGNFPGRFSGRQFSNSRSEMNVSTLELGDSALYLCASSNNPAGPADTQYFGPGTRLTVL.

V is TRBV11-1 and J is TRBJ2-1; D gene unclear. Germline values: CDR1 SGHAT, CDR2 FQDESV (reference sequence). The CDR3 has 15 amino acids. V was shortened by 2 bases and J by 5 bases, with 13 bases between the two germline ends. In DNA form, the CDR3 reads TGTGCCAGCAGCTTAATCTTAGCCGTGGACAATGAGCAGTTCTTC. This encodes CASSLILAVDNEQFF.

The CDR3 region has the DNA TGTGCCAGCAGCTTCGGGGGGGGGCCGGTGGATACGCAGTATTTT. It is translated as CASSFGGGPVDTQYF. The V gene is TRBV7-3, the J gene TRBJ2-3, with TRBD2 matching 8 bases. With V trimmed by 3 bases and J by 6 bases, 8 bases remained unmatched. The CDR3 is 15 amino acids. Germline CDR1 reads SGHTA; CDR2 reads FQGTGA. Using reference TRBV7-3 and TRBJ2-3 for the parts outside the CDR3, the full variable domain is GAGVSQTPSNKVTEKGKYVELRCDPISGHTALYWYRQSLGQGPEFLIYFQGTGAADDSGLPNDRFFAVRPEGSVSTLKIQRTERGDSAVYLCASSFGGGPVDTQYFGPGTRLTVL.